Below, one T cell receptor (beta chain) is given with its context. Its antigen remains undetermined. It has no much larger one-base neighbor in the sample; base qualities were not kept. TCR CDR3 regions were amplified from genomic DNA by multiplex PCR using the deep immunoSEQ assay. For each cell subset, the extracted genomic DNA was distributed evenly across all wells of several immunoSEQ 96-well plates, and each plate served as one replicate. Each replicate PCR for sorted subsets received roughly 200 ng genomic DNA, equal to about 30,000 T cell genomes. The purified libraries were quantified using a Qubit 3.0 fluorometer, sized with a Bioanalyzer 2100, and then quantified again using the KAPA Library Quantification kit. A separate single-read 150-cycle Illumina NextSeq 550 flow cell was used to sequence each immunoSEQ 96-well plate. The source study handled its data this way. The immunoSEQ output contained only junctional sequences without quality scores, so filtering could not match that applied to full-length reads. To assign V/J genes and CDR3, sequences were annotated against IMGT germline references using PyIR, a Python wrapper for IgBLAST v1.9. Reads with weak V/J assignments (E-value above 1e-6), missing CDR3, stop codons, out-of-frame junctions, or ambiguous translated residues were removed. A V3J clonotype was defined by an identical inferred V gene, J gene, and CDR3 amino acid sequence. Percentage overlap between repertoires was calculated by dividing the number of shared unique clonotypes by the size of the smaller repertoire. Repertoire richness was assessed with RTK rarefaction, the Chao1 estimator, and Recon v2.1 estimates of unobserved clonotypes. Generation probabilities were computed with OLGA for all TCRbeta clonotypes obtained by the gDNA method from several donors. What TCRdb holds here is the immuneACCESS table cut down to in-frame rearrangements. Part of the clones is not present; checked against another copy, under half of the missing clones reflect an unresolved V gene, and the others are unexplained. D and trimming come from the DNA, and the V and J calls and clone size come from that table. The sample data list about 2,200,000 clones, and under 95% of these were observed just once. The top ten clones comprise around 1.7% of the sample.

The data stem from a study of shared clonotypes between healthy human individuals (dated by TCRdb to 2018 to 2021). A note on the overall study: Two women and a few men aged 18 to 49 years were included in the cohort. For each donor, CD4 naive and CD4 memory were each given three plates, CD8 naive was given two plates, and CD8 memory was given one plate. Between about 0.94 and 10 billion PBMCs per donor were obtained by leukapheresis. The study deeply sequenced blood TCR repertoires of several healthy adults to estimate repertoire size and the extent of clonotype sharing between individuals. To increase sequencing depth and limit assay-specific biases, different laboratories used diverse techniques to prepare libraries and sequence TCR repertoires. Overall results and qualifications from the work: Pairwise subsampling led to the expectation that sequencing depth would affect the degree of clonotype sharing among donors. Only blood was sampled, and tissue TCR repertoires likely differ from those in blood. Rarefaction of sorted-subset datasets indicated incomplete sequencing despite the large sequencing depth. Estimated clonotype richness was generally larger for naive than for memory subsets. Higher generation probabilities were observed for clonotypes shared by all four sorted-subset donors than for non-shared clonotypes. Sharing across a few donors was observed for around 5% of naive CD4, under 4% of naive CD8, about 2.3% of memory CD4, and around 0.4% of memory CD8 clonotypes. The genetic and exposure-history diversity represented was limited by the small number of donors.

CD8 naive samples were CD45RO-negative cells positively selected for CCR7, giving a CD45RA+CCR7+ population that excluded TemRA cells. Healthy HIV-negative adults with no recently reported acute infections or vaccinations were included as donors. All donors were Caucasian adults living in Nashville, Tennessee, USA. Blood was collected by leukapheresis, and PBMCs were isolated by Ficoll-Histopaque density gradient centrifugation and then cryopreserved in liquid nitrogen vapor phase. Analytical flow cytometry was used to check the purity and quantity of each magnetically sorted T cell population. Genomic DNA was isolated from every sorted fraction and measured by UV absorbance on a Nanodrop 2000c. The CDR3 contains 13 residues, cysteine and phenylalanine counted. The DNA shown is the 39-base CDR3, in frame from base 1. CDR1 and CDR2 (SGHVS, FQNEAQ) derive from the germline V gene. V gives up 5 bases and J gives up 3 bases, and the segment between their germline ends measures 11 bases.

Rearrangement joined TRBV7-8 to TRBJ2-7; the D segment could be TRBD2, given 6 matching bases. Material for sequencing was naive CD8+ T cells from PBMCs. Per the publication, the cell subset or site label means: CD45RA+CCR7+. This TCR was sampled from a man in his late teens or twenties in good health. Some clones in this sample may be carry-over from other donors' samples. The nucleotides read TGTGCCAGCAGCCCAGGAGGGATCTACGAGCAGTACTTC. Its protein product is CASSPGGIYEQYF.